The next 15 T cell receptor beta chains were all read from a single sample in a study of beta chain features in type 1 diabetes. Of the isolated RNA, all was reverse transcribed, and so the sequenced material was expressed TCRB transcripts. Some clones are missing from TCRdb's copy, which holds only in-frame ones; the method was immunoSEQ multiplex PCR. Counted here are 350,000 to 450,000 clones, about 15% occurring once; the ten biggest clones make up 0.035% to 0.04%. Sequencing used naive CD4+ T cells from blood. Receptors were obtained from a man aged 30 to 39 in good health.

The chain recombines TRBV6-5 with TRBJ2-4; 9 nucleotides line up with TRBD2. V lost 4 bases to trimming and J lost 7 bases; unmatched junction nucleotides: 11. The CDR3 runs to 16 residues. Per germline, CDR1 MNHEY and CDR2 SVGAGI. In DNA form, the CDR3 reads TGTGCCAGCAGTTGGTCTGCGGGGGGGCCTTCGAACATTCAGTACTTC. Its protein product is CASSWSAGGPSNIQYF.

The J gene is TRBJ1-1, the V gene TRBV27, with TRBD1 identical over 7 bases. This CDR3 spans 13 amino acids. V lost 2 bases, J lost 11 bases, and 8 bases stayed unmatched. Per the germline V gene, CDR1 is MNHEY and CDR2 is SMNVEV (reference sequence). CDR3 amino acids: CASSLAGQMVAFF. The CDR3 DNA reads TGTGCCAGCAGTTTAGCGGGACAGATGGTGGCTTTCTTT.

CDR3: CARDGYGYTF. DNA for the CDR3: TGCGCCAGGGATGGCTATGGCTACACCTTC. The genes are TRBV5-1 and TRBJ1-2, with D hard to call. Trimming left V 8 bases short and J 4 bases short, with 6 bases between. There are 10 residues in the CDR3. Germline CDR1 SGHRS, CDR2 YFSETQ.

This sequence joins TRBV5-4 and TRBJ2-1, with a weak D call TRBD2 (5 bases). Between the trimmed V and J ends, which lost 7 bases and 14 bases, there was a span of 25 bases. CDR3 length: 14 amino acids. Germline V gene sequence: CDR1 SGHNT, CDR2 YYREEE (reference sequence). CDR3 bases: TGTGCCAGCCGCCGGGCCCGCTATACGGGGATAGAGTTCTTC. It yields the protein CASRRARYTGIEFF.

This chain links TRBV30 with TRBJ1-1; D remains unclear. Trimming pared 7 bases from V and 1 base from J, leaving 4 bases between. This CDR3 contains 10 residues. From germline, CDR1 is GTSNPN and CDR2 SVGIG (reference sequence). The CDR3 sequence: CALQNTEAFF. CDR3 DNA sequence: TGTGCCTTACAGAACACTGAAGCTTTCTTT.

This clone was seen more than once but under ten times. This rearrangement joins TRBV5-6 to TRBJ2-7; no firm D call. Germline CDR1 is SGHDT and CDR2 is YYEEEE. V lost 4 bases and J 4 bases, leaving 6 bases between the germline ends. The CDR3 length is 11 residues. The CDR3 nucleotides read TGTGCCAGCAGCACTCATTACGAGCAGTACTTC. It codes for CASSTHYEQYF.

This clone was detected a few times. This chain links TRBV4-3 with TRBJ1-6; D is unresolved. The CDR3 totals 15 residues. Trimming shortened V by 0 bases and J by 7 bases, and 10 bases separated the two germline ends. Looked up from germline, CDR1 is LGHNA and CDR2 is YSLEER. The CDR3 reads CASSQDRIENSPLHF. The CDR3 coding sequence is TGCGCCAGCAGCCAAGACAGGATTGAAAATTCACCCCTCCACTTT.

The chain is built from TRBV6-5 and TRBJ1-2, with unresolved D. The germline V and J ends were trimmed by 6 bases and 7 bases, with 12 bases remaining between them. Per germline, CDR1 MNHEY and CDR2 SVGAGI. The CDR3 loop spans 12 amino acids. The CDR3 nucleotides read TGTGCCAGCAGACGTCCGAGGGCTGGCTACACCTTC. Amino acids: CASRRPRAGYTF.

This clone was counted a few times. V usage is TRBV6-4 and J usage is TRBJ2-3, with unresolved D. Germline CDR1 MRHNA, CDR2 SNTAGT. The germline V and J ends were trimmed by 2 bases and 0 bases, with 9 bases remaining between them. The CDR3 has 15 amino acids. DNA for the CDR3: TGTGCCAGCAGTGACGTGCCTTCTAGCACAGATACGCAGTATTTT. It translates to CASSDVPSSTDTQYF.

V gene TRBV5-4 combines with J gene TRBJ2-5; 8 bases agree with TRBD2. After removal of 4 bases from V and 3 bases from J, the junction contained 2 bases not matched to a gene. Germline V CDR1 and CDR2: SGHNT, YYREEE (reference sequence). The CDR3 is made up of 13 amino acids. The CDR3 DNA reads TGTGCCAGCAGCCAGGGACTAGAAGAGACCCAGTACTTC. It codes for CASSQGLEETQYF.

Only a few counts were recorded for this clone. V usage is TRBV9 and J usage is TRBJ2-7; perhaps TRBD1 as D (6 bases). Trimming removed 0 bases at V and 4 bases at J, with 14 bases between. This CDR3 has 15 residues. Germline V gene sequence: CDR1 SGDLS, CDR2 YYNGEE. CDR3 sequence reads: CASSVAGGSYYEQYF. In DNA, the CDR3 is TGTGCCAGCAGCGTAGCTGGGGGCTCCTATTACGAGCAGTACTTC.

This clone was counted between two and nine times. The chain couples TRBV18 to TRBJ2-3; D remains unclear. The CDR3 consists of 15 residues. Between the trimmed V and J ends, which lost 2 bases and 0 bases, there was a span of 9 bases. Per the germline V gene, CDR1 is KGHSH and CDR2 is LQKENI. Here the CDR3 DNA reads TGTGCCAGCTCACCAAGAAGCGATAGCACAGATACGCAGTATTTT. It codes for CASSPRSDSTDTQYF.

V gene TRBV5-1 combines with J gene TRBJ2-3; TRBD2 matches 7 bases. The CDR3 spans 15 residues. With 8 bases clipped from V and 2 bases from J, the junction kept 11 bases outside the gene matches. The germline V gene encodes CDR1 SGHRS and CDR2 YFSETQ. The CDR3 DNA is TGCGCCAGTAGTCCAGCGGGATTGAACACAGATACGCAGTATTTT. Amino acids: CASSPAGLNTDTQYF.

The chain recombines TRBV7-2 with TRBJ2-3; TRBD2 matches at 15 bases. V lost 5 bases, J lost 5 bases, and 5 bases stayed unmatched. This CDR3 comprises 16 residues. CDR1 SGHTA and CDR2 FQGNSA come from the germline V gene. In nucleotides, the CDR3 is TGTGCCAGCAGCCCCCAGGGACTAGCGGGAGGAGATACGCAGTATTTT. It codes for CASSPQGLAGGDTQYF.

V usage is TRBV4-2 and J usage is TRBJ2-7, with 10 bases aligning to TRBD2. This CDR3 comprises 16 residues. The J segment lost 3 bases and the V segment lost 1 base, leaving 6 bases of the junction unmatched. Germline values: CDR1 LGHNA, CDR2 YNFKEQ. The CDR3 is CASSQGPSGRVYEQYV. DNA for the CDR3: TGTGCCAGCAGCCAAGGGCCCAGCGGGAGGGTCTACGAGCAGTACGTC.